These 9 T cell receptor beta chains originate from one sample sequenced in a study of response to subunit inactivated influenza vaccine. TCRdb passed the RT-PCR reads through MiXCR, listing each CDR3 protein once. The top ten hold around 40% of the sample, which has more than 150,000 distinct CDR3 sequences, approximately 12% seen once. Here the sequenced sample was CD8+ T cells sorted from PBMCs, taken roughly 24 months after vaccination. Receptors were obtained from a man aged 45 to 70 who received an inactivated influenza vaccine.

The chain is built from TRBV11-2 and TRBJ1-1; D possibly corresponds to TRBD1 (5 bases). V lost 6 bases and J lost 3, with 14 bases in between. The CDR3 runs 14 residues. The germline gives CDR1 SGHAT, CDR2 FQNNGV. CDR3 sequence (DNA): TGTGCCAGCAGGTGGGTCATCAGGGACACTGAAGCTTTCTTT. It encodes CASRWVIRDTEAFF.

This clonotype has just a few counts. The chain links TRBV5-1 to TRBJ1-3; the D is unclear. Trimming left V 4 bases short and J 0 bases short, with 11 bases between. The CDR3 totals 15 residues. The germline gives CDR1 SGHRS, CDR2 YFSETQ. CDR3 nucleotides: TGCGCCAGCAGCGTCACAGCGAGCTCTGGAAACACCATATATTTT. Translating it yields CASSVTASSGNTIYF.

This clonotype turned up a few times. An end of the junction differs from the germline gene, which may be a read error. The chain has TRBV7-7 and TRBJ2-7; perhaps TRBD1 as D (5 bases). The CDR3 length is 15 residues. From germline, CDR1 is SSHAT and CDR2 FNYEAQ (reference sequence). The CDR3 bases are TGTGCTAGCAGCTTAGAGGCAGGGCCGAGCTACGAGCAGTACTTC. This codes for CASSLEAGPSYEQYF. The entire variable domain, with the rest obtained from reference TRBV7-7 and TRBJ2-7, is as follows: GAGVSQSPRYKVTKRGQDVTLRCDPISSHATLYWYQQALGQGPEFLTYFNYEAQPDKSGLPSDRFSAERPEGSISTLTIQRTEQRDSAMYRCASSLEAGPSYEQYFGPGTRLTVT.

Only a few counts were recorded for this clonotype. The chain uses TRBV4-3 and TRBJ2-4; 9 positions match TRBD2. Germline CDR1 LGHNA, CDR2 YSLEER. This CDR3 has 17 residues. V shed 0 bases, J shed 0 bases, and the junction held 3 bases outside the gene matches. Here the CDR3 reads CASSQEVSGRAKNIQYF. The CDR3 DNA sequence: TGCGCCAGCAGCCAAGAAGTTAGCGGGAGAGCCAAAAACATTCAGTACTTC.

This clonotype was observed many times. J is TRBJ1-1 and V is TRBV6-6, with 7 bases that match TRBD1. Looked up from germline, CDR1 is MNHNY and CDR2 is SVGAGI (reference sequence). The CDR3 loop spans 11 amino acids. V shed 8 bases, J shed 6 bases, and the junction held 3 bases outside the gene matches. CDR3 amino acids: CASGQVPEAFF. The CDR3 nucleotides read TGTGCCAGCGGACAGGTCCCTGAAGCTTTCTTT.

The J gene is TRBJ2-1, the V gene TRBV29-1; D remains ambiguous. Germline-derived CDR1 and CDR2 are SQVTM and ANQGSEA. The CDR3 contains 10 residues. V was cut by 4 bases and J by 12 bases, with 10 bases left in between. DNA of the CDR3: TGCAGCGTTGTAAGTGTCGGGCAGTTCTTC. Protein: CSVVSVGQFF.

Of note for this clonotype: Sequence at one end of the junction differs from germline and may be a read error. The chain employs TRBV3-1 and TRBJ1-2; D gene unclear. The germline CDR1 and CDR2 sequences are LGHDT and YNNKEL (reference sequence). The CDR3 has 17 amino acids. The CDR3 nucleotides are TGTGCCTGCAGCCAAGCCGGACCCGAAATTCTTAACTATGGCTACACCTTC. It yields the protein CACSQAGPEILNYGYTF.

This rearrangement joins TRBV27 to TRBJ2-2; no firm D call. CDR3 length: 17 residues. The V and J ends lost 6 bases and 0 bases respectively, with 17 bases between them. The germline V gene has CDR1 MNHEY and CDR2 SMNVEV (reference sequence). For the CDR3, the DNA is TGTGCCAGCAGCTCCCTATCCTTCCGTGCGAACACCGGGGAGCTGTTTTTT. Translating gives CASSSLSFRANTGELFF.

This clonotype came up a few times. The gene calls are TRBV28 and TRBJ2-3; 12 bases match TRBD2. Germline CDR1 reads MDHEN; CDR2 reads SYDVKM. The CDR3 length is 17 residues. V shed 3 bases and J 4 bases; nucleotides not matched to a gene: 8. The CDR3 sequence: CASSFLLAGGRADTQYF. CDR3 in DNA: TGTGCCAGCAGTTTTCTCCTAGCGGGGGGGCGAGCAGATACGCAGTATTTT.